This T cell receptor (beta chain) is from a study of control samples from healthy donors and cancer patients. The protocol was immunoSEQ multiplex PCR, while the TCRdb copy is restricted to in-frame clones and leaves out a portion. The table lists some 130,000 clones, about nine tenths of them singletons. The TCR originated in a woman aged 30 to 39 in good health. The sequenced sample was blood.

Here the CDR3 reads CASSLVGIEQFF. As DNA, the CDR3 is TGTGCCAGCAGTTTGGTGGGGATTGAGCAGTTCTTC. This chain connects TRBV12-3 or TRBV12-4 to TRBJ2-1; no reliable D call. This CDR3 has 12 amino acids. V dropped 3 bases and J dropped 9 bases, with 9 bases sitting between them.